This T cell receptor beta chain originates from a study of post-analysis software for immune sequencing data. Study-wide context: The study covered relapsing-remitting, secondary progressive and progressive-relapsing courses of multiple sclerosis. The study, taken as a whole, reports: About 5 TRBV segments occurring more often in patients than controls included TRBV5-6, TRBV5-1 and TRBV20-1.

V was clipped by 1 base and J by 7 bases, with 8 bases between them. CDR3 length equals 14 residues. The germline V gene encodes CDR1 SGHTA and CDR2 FQGNSA. For this clonotype: Its antigen is not identified.

cDNA libraries of TCR beta carried unique molecular identifiers. Input populations of 1 to 10 million T cells gave rise to approximately 500,000 cDNA molecules. TCRdb fed the PCR reads into MiXCR, producing one record per CDR3 protein. The repertoire holds roughly 600,000 distinct CDR3 sequences, with roughly two fifths as singletons. The source is a girl between 5 and 17 years old with multiple sclerosis. This chain uses TRBV7-2 with TRBJ1-6; possible D gene TRBD1, 6 bases. What was sequenced was blood. The chain's CDR3 is CASSLVGGNSPLHF. CDR3 coding DNA: TGTGCCAGCAGCTTAGTAGGGGGGAATTCACCCCTCCACTTT.